The entry that follows covers one T cell receptor beta chain sequence. The sample belongs to a study of blood T cell repertoires in COVID-19. Study as a whole: Some COVID-19 samples were acute and others convalescent; all came from the United States, Italy and Spain. T cells, B-cell-depleted T cells, or PBMCs supplied cDNA or gDNA.

Original processing notes: The authors estimated nucleated cell counts from reference gene primer amplification. The repertoire was sequenced with immunoSEQ multiplex PCR; TCRdb's copy has only in-frame clones and lacks some. V and J calls and clone size are as listed in that table; D and trimming were resolved from the DNA. The sample has tens of thousands of clones, 65% to 90% seen once. The CDR3 contains 16 residues. CDR1 is SGHKS and CDR2 is YYEKEE in the germline V gene (reference sequence). With V trimmed by 4 bases and J by 7 bases, 12 bases remained unmatched. The sequencing input was peripheral blood. This chain connects TRBV5-5 to TRBJ1-4, with TRBD1 matching 8 bases. This clonotype was sampled from an older man with active or convalescent COVID-19. The CDR3 bases are TGTGCCAGCAGCAAAACCCCAGGGGGCGATAGTGAAAAACTGTTTTTT. It translates to CASSKTPGGDSEKLFF.